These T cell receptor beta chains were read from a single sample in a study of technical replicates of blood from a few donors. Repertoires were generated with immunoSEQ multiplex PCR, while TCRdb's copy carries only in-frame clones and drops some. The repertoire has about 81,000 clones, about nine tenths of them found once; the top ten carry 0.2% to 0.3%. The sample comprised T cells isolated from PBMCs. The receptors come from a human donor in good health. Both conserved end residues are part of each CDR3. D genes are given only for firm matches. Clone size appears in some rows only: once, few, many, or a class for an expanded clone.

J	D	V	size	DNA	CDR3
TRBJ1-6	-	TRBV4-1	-	TGCGCCAGCAGCCAAGAGAGCACCCTTAATTCACCCCTCCACTTT	CASSQESTLNSPLHF
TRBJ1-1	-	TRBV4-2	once	TGTGCCAGCAGCGATCCTACAGGGAAGGACACTGAAGCTTTCTTT	CASSDPTGKDTEAFF
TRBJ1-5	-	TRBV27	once	TGTGCCAGCAGTTTATTCAGGGATTATCAGCCCCAGCATTTT	CASSLFRDYQPQHF
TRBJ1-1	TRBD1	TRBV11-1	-	TGTGCCAGCAGCCCTGTAACCGGACAGGGGACTGAAGCTTTCTTT	CASSPVTGQGTEAFF
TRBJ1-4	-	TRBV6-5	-	TGTGCCAGCAGTCGACTCCCGAGCGGTGAAAAACTGTTTTTT	CASSRLPSGEKLFF
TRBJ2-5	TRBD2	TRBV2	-	TGTGCCAGCAGTGAAATAGCGGGGGCTCAAGAGACCCAGTACTTC	CASSEIAGAQETQYF
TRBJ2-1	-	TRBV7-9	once	TGTGCCAGCAGCTACCGGGACTCCAAATTCGATGAGCAGTTCTTC	CASSYRDSKFDEQFF
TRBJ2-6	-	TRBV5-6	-	TGTGCCAGCAGCTTGGACAGCTCTGGGGCCAACGTCCTGACTTTC	CASSLDSSGANVLTF
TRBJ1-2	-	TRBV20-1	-	TGCAGCGTTTATTTTAACTATGGCTACACCTTC	CSVYFNYGYTF
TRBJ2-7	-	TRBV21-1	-	TGTGCCAGCAGCAGTCAGCCAGCGGGCGAGCAGTACTTC	CASSSQPAGEQYF
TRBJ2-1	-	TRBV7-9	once	TGTGCCAGCAGCCCACGACTGGACTACAATGAGCAGTTCTTC	CASSPRLDYNEQFF
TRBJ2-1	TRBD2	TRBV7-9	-	TGTGCCAGCAGCATACTAGCGGGAGGGCCGAATGAGCAGTTCTTC	CASSILAGGPNEQFF
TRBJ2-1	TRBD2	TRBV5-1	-	TGCGCCAGCAGCTTTCGTAGCGGGACCGACAATGAGCAGTTCTTC	CASSFRSGTDNEQFF
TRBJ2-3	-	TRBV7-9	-	TGTGCCAGCAGCTTAGAGGGGAGCACAGATACGCAGTATTTT	CASSLEGSTDTQYF
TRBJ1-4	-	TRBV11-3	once	TGTGCCAGCAGCTTCCAGGGTTGGGAATCCCGCGGGGATGAAAAACTGTTTTTT	CASSFQGWESRGDEKLFF
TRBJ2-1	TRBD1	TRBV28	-	TGTGCCAGCAGTATGGGACAGAGCACCTACAATGAGCAGTTCTTC	CASSMGQSTYNEQFF